Detailed here is one T cell receptor (beta chain). V lost 4 bases, J lost 2 bases, and 9 bases stayed unmatched. Germline-derived CDR1 and CDR2 are ENHRY and SYGVKD. This CDR3 is 18 amino acids long. These data originate in a study of technical replicates of blood from a handful of donors. Data came from immunoSEQ multiplex PCR; TCRdb stores just in-frame clones and leaves some out. This sample yields about 74,000 clones, of which roughly 94% are seen a single time; more than 0.25% belongs to the top ten. Sequenced: T cells isolated from PBMCs. The chain has TRBV10-3 and TRBJ2-7; 15 positions agree with TRBD2. This receptor was taken from a human donor in good health. Written as DNA, the CDR3 is TGTGCCATCAGTGGTCCCGGACTAGCGGGAGGGCCCGCCTACGAGCAGTACTTC. Translated, it gives CAISGPGLAGGPAYEQYF.